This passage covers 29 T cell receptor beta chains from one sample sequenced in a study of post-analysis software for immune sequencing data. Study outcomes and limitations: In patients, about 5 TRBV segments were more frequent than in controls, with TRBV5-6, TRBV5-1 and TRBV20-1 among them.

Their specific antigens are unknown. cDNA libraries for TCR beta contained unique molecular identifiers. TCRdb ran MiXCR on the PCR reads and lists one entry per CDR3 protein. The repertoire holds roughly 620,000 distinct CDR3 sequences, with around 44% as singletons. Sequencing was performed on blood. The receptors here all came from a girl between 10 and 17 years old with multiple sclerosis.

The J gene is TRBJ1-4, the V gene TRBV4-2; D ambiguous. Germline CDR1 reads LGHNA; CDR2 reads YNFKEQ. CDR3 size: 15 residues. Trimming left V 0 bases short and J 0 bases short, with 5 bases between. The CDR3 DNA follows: TGTGCCAGCAGCCAAGATCAGTCAACTAATGAAAAACTGTTTTTT. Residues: CASSQDQSTNEKLFF.

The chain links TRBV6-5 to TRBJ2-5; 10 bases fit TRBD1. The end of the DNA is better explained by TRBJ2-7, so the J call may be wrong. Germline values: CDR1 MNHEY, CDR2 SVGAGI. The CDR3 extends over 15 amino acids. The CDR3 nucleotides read TGTGCCAGCAGCTTCGCCGGGACAGGGGACCACGAGCAGTACTTC. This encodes CASSFAGTGDHEQYF.

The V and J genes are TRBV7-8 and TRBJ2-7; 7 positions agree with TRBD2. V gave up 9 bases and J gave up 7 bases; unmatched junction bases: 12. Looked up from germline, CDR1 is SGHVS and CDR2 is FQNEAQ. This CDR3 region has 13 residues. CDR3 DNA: TGTGCCAGGAAAGGGGAGGGGCTGAATGAGCAGTACTTC. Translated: CARKGEGLNEQYF.

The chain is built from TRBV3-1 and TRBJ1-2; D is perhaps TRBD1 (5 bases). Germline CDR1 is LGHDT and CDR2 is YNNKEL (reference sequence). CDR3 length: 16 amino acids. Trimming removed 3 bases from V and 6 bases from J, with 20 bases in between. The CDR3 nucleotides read TGTGCCAGCAGCCAGCCCCCCGAGGGGACGGAGCATGGCTACACCTTC. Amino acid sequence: CASSQPPEGTEHGYTF.

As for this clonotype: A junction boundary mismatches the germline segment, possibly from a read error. The CDR3 region is CSSKTARGDEQYF. The CDR3 coding sequence is TGTAGTTCTAAGACGGCCCGCGGGGACGAGCAGTACTTC. The rearrangement joins TRBV20-1 to TRBJ2-7, with a possible D match to TRBD2 (6 bases). Per germline, CDR1 DFQATT and CDR2 SNEGSKA (reference sequence). The CDR3 is 13 amino acids.

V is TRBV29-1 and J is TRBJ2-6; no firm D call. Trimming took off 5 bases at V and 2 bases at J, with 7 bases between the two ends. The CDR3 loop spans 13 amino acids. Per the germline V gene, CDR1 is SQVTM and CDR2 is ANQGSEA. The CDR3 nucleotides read TGCAGCGTTCCGGACGCTGGGGCCAACGTCCTGACTTTC. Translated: CSVPDAGANVLTF.

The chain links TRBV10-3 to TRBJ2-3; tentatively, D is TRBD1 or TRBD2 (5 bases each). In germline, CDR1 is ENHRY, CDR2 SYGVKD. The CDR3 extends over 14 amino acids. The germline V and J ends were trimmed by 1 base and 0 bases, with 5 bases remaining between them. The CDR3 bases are TGTGCCATCAGTGAGTGGGGGAGCACAGATACGCAGTATTTT. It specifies CAISEWGSTDTQYF.

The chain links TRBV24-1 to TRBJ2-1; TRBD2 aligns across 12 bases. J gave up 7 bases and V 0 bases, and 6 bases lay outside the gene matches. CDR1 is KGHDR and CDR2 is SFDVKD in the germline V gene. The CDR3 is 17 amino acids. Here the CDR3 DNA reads TGTGCCACCAGTGATTTGCGAACTAGCGGGAGGTTGAATGAGCAGTTCTTC. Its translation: CATSDLRTSGRLNEQFF.

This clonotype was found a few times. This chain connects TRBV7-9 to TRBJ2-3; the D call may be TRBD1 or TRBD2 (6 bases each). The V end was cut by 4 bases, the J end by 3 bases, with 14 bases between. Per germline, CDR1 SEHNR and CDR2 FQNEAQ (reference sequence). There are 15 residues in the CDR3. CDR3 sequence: CASSSTGGGTDTQYF. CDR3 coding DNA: TGTGCCAGCAGCTCGACAGGTGGGGGGACAGATACGCAGTATTTT.

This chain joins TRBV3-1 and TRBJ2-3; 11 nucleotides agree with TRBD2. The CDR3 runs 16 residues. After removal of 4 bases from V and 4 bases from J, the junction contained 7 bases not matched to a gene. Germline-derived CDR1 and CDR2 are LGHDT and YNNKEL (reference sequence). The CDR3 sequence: CASSPPSGRSPDTQYF. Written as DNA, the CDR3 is TGTGCCAGCAGCCCCCCTAGCGGGAGGAGCCCAGATACGCAGTATTTT.

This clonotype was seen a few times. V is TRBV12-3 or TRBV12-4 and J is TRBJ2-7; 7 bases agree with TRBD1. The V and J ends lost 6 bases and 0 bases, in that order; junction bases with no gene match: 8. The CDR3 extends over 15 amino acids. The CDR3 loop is CASRPRDRTSYEQYF. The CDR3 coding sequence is TGTGCCAGCAGACCCCGGGACAGAACCTCCTACGAGCAGTACTTC.

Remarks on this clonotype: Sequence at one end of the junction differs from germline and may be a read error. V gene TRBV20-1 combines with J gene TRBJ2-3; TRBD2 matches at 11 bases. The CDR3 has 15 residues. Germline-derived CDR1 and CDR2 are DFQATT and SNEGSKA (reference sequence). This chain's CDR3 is CSTRWTSGSTDTQYF. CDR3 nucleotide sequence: TGCAGTACTAGGTGGACTAGCGGGAGCACAGATACGCAGTATTTT.

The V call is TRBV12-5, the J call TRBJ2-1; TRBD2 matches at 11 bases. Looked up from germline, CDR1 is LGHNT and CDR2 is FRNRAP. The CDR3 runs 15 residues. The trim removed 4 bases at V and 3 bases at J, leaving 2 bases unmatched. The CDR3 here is CASGSTSGVYNEQFF. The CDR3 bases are TGTGCTAGTGGTTCGACTAGCGGGGTCTACAATGAGCAGTTCTTC.

CDR3 nucleotides: TGCAGCGTTGAAATCAGGCGGGAAGGGAATGAGCAGTTCTTC. This codes for CSVEIRREGNEQFF. This rearrangement joins TRBV29-1 to TRBJ2-1; D might be TRBD2 (6 bases). The CDR3 covers 14 residues. V lost 2 bases to trimming and J lost 7 bases, with 15 bases between them. Germline V gene sequence: CDR1 SQVTM, CDR2 ANQGSEA.

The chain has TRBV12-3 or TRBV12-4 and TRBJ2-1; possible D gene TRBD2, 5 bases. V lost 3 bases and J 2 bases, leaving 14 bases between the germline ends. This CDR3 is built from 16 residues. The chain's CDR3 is CASSLERASAYNEQFF. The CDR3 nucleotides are TGTGCCAGCAGTTTGGAGAGGGCTTCCGCCTACAATGAGCAGTTCTTC.

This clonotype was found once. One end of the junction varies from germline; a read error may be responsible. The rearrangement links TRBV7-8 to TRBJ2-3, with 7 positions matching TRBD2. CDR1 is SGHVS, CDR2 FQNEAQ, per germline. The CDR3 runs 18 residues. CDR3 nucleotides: TGTGCCAACAGCTTAGGAGTAGGGCAGCGGGGAGGCACAGATACGCAGTATTTT. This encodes CANSLGVGQRGGTDTQYF.

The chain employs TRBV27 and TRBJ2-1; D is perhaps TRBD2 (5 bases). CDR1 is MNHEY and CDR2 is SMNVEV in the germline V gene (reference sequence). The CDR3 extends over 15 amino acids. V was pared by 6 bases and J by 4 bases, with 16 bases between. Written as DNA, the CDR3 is TGTGCCAGCAGCCCCCGTGAGCGGCTGTACAATGAGCAGTTCTTC. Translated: CASSPRERLYNEQFF.

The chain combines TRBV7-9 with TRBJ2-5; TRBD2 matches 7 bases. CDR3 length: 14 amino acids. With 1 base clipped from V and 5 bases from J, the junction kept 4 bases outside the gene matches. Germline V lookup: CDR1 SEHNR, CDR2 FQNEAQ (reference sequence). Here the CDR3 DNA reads TGTGCCAGCAGCTTAGTCGGGGAGGGGGAGACCCAGTACTTC. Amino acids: CASSLVGEGETQYF.

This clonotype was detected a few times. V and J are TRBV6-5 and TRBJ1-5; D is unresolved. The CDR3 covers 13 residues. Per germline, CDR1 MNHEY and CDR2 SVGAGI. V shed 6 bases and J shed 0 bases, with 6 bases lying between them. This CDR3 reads CASRAYSNQPQHF. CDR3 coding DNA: TGTGCCAGCAGGGCATATAGCAATCAGCCCCAGCATTTT.

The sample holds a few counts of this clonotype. CDR3 in amino acids: CAISPRLASTDTQYF. CDR3 nucleotide sequence: TGTGCCATCAGCCCGAGACTAGCGAGCACAGATACGCAGTATTTT. The chain links TRBV10-3 to TRBJ2-3; 8 positions match TRBD2. V dropped 6 bases and J dropped 0; count of bases not matched to a gene: 5. Germline values: CDR1 ENHRY, CDR2 SYGVKD. This CDR3 contains 15 residues.

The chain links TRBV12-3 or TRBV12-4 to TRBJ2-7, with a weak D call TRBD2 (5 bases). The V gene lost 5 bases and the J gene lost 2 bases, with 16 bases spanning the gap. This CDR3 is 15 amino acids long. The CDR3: CASSEFGLLAYEQYF. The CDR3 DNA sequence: TGTGCCAGCAGTGAATTCGGACTGCTTGCCTACGAGCAGTACTTC.

This CDR3 reads CASSSRAPEQYF. The CDR3 nucleotides read TGTGCCAGCAGTTCCAGGGCCCCCGAGCAGTACTTC. This chain uses TRBV6-6 with TRBJ2-7; D may be TRBD1 (5 bases). V lost 4 bases to trimming and J lost 6 bases, with 10 bases between them. Germline CDR1 and CDR2: MNHNY and SVGAGI (reference sequence). CDR3 length: 12 amino acids.

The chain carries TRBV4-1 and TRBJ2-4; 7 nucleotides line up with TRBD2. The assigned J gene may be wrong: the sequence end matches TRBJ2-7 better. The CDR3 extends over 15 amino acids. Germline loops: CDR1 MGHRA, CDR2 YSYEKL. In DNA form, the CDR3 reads TGCGCCAGCAGCCAAGGCGGGAGAGGCGGCGACGAGCAGTACTTC. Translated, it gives CASSQGGRGGDEQYF.

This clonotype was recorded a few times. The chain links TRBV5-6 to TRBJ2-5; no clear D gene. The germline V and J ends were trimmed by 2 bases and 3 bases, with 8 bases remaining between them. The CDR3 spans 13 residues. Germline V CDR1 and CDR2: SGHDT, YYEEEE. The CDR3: CASSFRWEETQYF. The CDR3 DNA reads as TGTGCCAGCAGCTTCAGGTGGGAAGAGACCCAGTACTTC.

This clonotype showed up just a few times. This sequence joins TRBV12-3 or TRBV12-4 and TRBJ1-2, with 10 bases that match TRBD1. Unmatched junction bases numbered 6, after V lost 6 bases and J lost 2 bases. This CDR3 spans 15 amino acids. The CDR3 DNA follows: TGTGCCAGCAGGGCCCCGGGACAGGGGAACTATGGCTACACCTTC. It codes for CASRAPGQGNYGYTF.

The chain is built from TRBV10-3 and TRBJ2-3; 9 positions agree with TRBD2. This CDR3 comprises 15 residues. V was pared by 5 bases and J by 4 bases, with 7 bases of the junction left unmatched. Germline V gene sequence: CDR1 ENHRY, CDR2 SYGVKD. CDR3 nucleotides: TGTGCCATCAGTCCTGGTAGCGGGAGCGCAGATACGCAGTATTTT. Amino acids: CAISPGSGSADTQYF.

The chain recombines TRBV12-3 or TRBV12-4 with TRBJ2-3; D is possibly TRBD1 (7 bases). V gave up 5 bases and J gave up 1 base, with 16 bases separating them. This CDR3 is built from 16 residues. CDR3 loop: CASSNMRDSRTDTQYF. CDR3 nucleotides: TGTGCCAGCAGTAACATGCGGGACAGCCGCACAGATACGCAGTATTTT.

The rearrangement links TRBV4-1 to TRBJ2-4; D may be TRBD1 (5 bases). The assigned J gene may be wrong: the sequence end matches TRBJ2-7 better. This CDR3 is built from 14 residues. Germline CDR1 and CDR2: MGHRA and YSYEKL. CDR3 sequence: CASSQVAGFHEQYF. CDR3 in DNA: TGCGCCAGCAGCCAAGTAGCAGGGTTCCACGAGCAGTACTTC.

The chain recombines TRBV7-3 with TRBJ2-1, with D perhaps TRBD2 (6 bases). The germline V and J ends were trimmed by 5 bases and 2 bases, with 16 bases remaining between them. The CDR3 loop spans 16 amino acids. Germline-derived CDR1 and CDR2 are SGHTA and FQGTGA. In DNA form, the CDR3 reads TGTGCCAGCAGCAAACAAACGGGACTTCCCTACAATGAGCAGTTCTTC. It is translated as CASSKQTGLPYNEQFF.